This TCR beta chain was identified in a study of Ad26.COV2.S vaccination and SARS-CoV-2 variants. The CDR3 covers 15 residues. The V gene's germline CDR1 is SGHAT and CDR2 FQNNGV. With 4 bases clipped from V and 8 bases from J, the junction kept 9 bases outside the gene matches. Treatment noted: 15 to 20 received Ad26.COV2.S at low or high dose, single or two shots; 5 received placebo; per-sample allocation not given. Samples analyzed were those drawn on day 63 after the first vaccine or placebo injection. Only in-frame clones appear in the TCRdb table, and some are missing; sequencing was by immunoSEQ multiplex PCR. The sample consists of about 400,000 clones, 83% of them appearing once.

Sequenced here: peripheral blood, sampled in a trial of Ad26.COV2.S vaccine versus placebo. This TCR derives from a person between 18 and 59 years old who received the Ad26.COV2.S COVID-19 vaccine or a placebo. The chain joins TRBV11-2 to TRBJ1-4; 8 nucleotides line up with TRBD1. The CDR3 DNA reads TGTGCCAGCAGCTATGGACAGGGATATCGAGAAAAACTGTTTTTT. This encodes CASSYGQGYREKLFF.